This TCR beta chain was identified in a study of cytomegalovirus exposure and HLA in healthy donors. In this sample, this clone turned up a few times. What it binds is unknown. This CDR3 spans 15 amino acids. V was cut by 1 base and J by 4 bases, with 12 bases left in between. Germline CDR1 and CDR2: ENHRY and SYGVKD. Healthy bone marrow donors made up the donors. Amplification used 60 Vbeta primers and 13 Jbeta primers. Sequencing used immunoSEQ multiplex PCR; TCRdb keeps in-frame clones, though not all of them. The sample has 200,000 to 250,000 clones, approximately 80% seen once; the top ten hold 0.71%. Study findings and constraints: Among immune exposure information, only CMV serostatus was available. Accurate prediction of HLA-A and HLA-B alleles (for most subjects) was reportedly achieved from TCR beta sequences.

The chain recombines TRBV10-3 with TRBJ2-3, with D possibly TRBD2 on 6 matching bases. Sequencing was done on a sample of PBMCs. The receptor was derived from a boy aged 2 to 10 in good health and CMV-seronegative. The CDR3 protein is CAISELGGVADTQYF. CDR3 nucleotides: TGTGCCATCAGTGAGTTGGGGGGAGTGGCAGATACGCAGTATTTT.